The 4 T cell receptor beta chains below all came from one sample that was sequenced in a study of CD8 T cells in Susac syndrome (dated by TCRdb to between 2018 and 2021). Library prep was done by the immunoSEQ multiplex PCR assay. RNA was extracted with the RNeasy kit and about 0.5 to 1 ug was reverse transcribed using random hexamers. The public reads were run again by TCRdb, first through fastp at Q25 and then through MiXCR, and only productive beta chains were kept. Rows are combined by CDR3 protein, so each entry shows the most common genes and DNA. The table for this sample lists about 210,000 distinct CDR3 sequences; over 85% of them were counted only once. Of the sample, under 0.12% falls within the top ten clones. Input material: CD4+ T cells from PBMCs. The receptors were gathered from a human donor in good health.

This rearrangement joins TRBV28 to TRBJ2-6; 9 bases fit TRBD1. The CDR3 totals 19 residues. Losses at the gene ends were 2 bases for V and 2 bases for J; bases not matched to a gene: 10. In germline, CDR1 is MDHEN, CDR2 SYDVKM. The CDR3 coding sequence is TGTGCCAGCAGTTTAACTTTAGGGACAGGGTATGCTGGGGCCAACGTCCTGACTTTC. As protein: CASSLTLGTGYAGANVLTF.

This chain links TRBV10-3 with TRBJ1-2; TRBD1 is a possible D gene (5 bases). This CDR3 comprises 14 residues. The V and J ends lost 3 bases and 4 bases respectively, with 12 bases between them. In germline, CDR1 is ENHRY, CDR2 SYGVKD. The CDR3 is CAISDYRPVYGYTF. In nucleotides, the CDR3 is TGTGCCATCAGTGATTACAGGCCAGTCTATGGCTACACCTTC.

V is TRBV20-1 and J is TRBJ2-6; D gene ambiguous. V was clipped by 6 bases and J by 2 bases, with 14 bases between them. The V gene's germline CDR1 is DFQATT and CDR2 SNEGSKA (reference sequence). The CDR3 spans 15 residues. CDR3 sequence reads: CSASADWPGANVLTF. CDR3 in DNA: TGCAGTGCCTCCGCCGACTGGCCTGGGGCCAACGTCCTGACTTTC.

The rearrangement uses TRBV15 and TRBJ1-4; D gene ambiguous. Per germline, CDR1 LNHNV and CDR2 YYDKDF (reference sequence). The CDR3 is 15 amino acids. V was shortened by 6 bases and J by 0 bases, with 11 bases between the two germline ends. In DNA, the CDR3 is TGTGCCACCAGACAACAACCTGCAACTAATGAAAAACTGTTTTTT. Translation: CATRQQPATNEKLFF.